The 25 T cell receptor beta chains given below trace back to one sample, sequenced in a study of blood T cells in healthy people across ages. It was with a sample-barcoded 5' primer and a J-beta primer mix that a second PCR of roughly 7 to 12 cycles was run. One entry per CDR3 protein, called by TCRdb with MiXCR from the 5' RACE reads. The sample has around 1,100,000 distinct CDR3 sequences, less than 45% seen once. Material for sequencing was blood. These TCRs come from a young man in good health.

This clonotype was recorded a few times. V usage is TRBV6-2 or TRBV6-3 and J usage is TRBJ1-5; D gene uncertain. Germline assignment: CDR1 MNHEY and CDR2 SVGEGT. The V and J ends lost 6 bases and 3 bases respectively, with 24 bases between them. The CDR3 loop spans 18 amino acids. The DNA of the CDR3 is TGTGCCAGCAGACCCCAGGTACTTGGCAGACTATACAATCAGCCCCAGCATTTT. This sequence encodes CASRPQVLGRLYNQPQHF.

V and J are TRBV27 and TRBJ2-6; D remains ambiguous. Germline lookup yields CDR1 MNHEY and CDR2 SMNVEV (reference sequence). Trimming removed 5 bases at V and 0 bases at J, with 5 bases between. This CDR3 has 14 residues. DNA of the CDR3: TGTGCCAGCAGTGCCTTCTCTGGGGCCAACGTCCTGACTTTC. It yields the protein CASSAFSGANVLTF.

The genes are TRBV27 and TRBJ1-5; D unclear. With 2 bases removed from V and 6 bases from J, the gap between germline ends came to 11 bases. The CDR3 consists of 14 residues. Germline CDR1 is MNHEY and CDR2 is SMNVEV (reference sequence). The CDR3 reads CASSLRPEGQPQHF. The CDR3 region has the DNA TGTGCCAGCAGTTTACGACCAGAGGGTCAGCCCCAGCATTTT.

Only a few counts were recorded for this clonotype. In nucleotides, the CDR3 is TGCAGCGTTGTAATAGCAAAGGCAGGCCGAGATCAGCCCCAGCATTTT. Translating gives CSVVIAKAGRDQPQHF. The chain combines TRBV29-1 with TRBJ1-5; D is ambiguous. Looked up from germline, CDR1 is SQVTM and CDR2 is ANQGSEA. Trimming pared 4 bases from V and 5 bases from J, leaving 21 bases between. This CDR3 region has 16 residues.

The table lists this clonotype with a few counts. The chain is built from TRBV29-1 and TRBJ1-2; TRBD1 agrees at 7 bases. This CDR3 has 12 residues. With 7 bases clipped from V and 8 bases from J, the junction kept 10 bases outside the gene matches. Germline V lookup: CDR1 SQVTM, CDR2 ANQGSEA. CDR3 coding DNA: TGCAGCGCGTACAGGGGAGGAAGAGGCTACACCTTC. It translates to CSAYRGGRGYTF.

CDR3 sequence reads: CASSLADREKLFF. CDR3 sequence (DNA): TGTGCCAGCAGCTTAGCTGATCGGGAAAAACTGTTTTTT. V is TRBV7-2 and J is TRBJ1-4; D remains ambiguous. Germline-derived CDR1 and CDR2 are SGHTA and FQGNSA. V was clipped by 0 bases and J by 8 bases, with 7 bases between them. CDR3 length equals 13 residues.

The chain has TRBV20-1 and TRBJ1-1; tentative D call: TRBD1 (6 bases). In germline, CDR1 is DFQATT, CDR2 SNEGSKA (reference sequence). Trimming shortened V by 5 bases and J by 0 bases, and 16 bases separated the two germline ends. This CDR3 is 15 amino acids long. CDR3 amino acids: CSAVPWGAMNTEAFF. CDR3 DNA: TGCAGTGCTGTCCCCTGGGGGGCTATGAACACTGAAGCTTTCTTT.

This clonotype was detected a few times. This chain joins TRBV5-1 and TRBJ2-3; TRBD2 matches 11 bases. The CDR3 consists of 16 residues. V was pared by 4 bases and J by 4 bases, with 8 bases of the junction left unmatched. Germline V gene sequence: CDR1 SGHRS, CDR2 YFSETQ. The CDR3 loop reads CASSRLSGGGSDTQYF. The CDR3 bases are TGCGCCAGCAGCCGGCTTAGCGGGGGGGGATCAGATACGCAGTATTTT.

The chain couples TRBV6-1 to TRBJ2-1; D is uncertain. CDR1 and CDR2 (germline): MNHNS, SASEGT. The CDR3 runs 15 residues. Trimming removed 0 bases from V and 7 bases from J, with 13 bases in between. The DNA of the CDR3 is TGTGCCAGCAGTGAAGCGCCCGGTCATGGGAATGAGCAGTTCTTC. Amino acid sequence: CASSEAPGHGNEQFF.

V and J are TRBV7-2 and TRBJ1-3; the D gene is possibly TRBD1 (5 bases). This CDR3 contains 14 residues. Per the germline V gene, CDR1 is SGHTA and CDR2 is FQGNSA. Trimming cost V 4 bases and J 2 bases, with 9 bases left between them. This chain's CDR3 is CASSSPGPGNTIYF. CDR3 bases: TGTGCCAGCAGCTCCCCAGGGCCTGGAAACACCATATATTTT. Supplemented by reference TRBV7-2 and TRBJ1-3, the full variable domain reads GAGVSQSPSNKVTEKGKDVELRCDPISGHTALYWYRQSLGQGLEFLIYFQGNSAPDKSGLPSDRFSAERTGGSVSTLTIQRTQQEDSAVYLCASSSPGPGNTIYFGEGSWLTVV.

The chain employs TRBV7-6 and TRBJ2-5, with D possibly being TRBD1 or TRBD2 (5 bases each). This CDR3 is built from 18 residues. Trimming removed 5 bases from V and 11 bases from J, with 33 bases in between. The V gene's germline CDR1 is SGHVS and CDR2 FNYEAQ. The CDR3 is CASSMRTRDSVVYNEQYF. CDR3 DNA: TGTGCCAGCAGCATGCGAACTAGAGACAGCGTTGTCTACAATGAGCAGTACTTC.

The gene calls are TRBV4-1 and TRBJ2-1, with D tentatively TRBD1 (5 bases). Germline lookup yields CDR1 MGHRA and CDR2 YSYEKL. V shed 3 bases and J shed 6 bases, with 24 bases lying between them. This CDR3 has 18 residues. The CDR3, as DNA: TGCGCCAGCAGCCATTCCCCAAGGGGCGAGAGTAAGGTCAATGAGCAGTTCTTC. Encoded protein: CASSHSPRGESKVNEQFF.

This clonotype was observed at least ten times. The CDR3 DNA sequence: TGTGCCAGCAGCCAACCTACTAGCGGGGGGGGAACAGATACGCAGTATTTT. As protein: CASSQPTSGGGTDTQYF. J is TRBJ2-3 and V is TRBV4-2; TRBD2 agrees at 13 bases. Trimming took 2 bases from V and 3 from J; bases not matched to a gene: 5. Germline-derived CDR1 and CDR2 are LGHNA and YNFKEQ. The CDR3 covers 17 residues.

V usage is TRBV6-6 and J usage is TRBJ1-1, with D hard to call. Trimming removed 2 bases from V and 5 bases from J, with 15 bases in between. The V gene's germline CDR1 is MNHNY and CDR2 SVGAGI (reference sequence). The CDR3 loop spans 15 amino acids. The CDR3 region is CASSYPGSKETEAFF. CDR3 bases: TGTGCCAGCAGTTACCCGGGTTCGAAGGAAACTGAAGCTTTCTTT.

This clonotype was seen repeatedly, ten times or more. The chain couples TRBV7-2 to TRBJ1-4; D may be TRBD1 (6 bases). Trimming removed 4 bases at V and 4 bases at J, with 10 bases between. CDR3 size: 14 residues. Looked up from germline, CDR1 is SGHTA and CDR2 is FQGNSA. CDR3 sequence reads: CASSSRGNNEKLFF. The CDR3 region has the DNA TGTGCCAGCAGCTCTAGGGGGAATAATGAAAAACTGTTTTTT.

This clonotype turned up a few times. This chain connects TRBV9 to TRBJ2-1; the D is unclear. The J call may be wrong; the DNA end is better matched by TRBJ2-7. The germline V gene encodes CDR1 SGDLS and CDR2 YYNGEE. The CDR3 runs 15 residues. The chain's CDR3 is CASSERSASYNEQYF. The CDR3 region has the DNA TGTGCCAGCAGCGAAAGGTCAGCTTCCTACAATGAGCAGTACTTC.

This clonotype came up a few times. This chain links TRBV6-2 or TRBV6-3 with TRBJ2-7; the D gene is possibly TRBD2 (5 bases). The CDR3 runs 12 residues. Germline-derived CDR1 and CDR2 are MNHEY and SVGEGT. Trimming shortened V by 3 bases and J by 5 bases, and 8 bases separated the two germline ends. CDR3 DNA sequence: TGTGCCAGCAGTTATGAGGGTCACGAGCAGTACTTC. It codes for CASSYEGHEQYF.

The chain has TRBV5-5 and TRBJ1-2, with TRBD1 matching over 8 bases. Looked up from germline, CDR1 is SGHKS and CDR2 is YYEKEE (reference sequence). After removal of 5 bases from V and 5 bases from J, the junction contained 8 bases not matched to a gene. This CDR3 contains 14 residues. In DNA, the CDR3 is TGTGCCAGCAGGTTGACAGGGGACGTATATGGCTACACCTTC. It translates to CASRLTGDVYGYTF.

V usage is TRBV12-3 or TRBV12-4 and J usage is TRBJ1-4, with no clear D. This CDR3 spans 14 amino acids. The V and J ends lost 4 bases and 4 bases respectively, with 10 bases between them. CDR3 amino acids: CASSWAGFNEKLFF. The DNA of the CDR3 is TGTGCCAGCAGTTGGGCAGGCTTTAATGAAAAACTGTTTTTT.

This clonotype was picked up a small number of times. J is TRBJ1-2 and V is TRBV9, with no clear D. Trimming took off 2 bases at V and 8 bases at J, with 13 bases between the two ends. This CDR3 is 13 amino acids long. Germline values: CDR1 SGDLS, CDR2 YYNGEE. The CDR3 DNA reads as TGTGCCAGCAGCGTCGATCCCAGTTGGGGCTACACCTTC. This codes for CASSVDPSWGYTF.

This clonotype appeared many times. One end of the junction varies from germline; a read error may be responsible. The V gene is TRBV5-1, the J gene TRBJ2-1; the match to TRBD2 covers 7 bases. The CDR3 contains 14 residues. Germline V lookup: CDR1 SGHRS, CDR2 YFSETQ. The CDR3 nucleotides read TGTGCCAGCAGCTTGGGAGGGGATTACAATGAGCAGTTCTTC. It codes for CASSLGGDYNEQFF. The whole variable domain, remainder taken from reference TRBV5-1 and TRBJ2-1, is KAGVTQTPRYLIKTRGQQVTLSCSPISGHRSVSWYQQTPGQGLQFLFEYFSETQRNKGNFPGRFSGRQFSNSRSEMNVSTLELGDSALYLCASSLGGDYNEQFFGPGTRLTVL.

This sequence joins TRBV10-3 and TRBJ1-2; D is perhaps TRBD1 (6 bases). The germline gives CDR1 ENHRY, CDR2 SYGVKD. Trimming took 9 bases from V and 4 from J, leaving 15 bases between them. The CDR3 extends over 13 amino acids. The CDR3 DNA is TGTGCCATAGTTCCGGGGGCGGGCTATGGCTACACCTTC. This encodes CAIVPGAGYGYTF.

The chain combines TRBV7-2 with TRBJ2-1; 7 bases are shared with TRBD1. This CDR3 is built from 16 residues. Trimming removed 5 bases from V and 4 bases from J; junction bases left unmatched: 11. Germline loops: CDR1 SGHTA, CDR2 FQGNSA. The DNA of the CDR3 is TGTGCCAGCAGCCCAGGGGGACACCCAGTTTACAATGAGCAGTTCTTC. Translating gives CASSPGGHPVYNEQFF.

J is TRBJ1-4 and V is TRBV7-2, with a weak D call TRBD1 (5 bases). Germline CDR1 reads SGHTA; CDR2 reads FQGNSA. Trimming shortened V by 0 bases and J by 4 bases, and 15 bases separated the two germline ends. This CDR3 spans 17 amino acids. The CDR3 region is CASSLARAQGSNEKLFF. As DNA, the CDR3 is TGTGCCAGCAGCTTAGCTCGAGCCCAGGGCAGTAATGAAAAACTGTTTTTT.

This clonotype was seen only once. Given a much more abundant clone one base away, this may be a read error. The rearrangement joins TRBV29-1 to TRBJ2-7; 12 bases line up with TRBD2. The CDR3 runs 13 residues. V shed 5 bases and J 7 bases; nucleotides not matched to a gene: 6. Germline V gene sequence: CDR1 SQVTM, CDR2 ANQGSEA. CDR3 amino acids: CSVRTSGDNEQYF. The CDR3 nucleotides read TGCAGCGTTAGGACTAGCGGGGACAATGAGCAGTACTTC.